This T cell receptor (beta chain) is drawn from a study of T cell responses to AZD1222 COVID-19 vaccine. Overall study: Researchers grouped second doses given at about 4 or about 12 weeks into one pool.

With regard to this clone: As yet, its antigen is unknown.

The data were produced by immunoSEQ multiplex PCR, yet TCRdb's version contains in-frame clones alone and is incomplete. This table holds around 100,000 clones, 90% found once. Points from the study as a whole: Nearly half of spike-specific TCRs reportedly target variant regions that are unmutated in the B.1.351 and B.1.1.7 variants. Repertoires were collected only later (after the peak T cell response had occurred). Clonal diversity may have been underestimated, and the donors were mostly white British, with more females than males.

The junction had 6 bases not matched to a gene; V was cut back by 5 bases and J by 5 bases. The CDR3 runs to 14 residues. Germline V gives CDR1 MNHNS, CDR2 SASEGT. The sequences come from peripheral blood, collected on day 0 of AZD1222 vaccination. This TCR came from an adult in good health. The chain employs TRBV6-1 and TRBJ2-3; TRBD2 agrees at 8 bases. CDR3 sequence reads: CASSMGLELDTQYF. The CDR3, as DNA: TGTGCCAGCAGTATGGGACTAGAGTTAGATACGCAGTATTTT.